Listed below are T cell receptor beta chains from one sample, sequenced in a study of blood T cells in healthy people across ages. TCRdb itself ran the 5' RACE reads through MiXCR, one entry per CDR3 protein. The sample lists around 1,000,000 distinct CDR3 sequences; around two fifths were seen once. Sequencing input: blood. All receptors derive from a man between 18 and 35 years old in good health. Both conserved end residues are part of each CDR3. A D gene is named only where the DNA matches it firmly. Clone sizes are given selectively: once, few, many, or a class where the clone is expanded.

TRBJ1-3,17,TRBD1,-,TRBV6-2/TRBV6-3,CASREIRDRAAGNTIYF,TGTGCCAGCAGAGAAATCCGGGACAGAGCGGCTGGAAACACCATATATTTT
TRBJ2-1,12,-,-,TRBV10-3,CAIRDRLGEQFF,TGTGCCATCAGGGATCGCCTGGGGGAGCAGTTCTTC
TRBJ1-6,22,-,once,TRBV9,CASSVGSWPGVNRVSYNSPLHF,TGTGCCAGCAGCGTAGGTAGTTGGCCAGGCGTTAACCGGGTCTCCTATAATTCACCCCTCCACTTT
TRBJ2-3,14,-,-,TRBV28,CASSAARGSDTQYF,TGTGCCAGCAGCGCGGCCCGAGGGTCAGATACGCAGTATTTT
TRBJ1-4,14,-,-,TRBV3-1,CASSDVDRGEKLFF,TGTGCCAGCAGCGACGTGGACCGTGGGGAAAAACTGTTTTTT
TRBJ1-2,15,-,once,TRBV30,CAWRLRAPRNYGYTF,TGTGCCTGGAGGCTCCGCGCACCTAGGAACTATGGCTACACCTTC
TRBJ2-2,14,TRBD1,-,TRBV12-3/TRBV12-4,CASSRDRGNEELFF,TGTGCCAGCAGTCGCGACAGGGGGAACGAGGAGCTGTTTTTT
TRBJ1-4,17,-,-,TRBV7-8,CASSSQSLQGGAEKLFF,TGTGCCAGCAGTTCCCAATCCCTTCAGGGCGGGGCTGAAAAACTGTTTTTT
TRBJ2-7,13,-,-,TRBV28,CASSVGVGYEQYF,TGTGCCAGCAGTGTGGGGGTGGGCTACGAGCAGTACTTC
TRBJ1-2,14,-,few,TRBV12-3/TRBV12-4,CASSLAGRTRGYTF,TGTGCCAGCAGTTTAGCCGGCAGGACTCGGGGCTACACCTTC
TRBJ1-1,13,-,few,TRBV7-9,CASSLPQNTEAFF,TGTGCCAGCAGCTTACCGCAGAACACTGAAGCTTTCTTT
TRBJ1-1,15,TRBD1,-,TRBV4-1,CASSQPPDRGTEAFF,TGCGCCAGCAGCCAGCCCCCGGACAGGGGTACTGAAGCTTTCTTT
TRBJ2-3,15,-,few,TRBV4-2,CASSQGGENTDTQYF,TGTGCCAGCAGCCAAGGGGGGGAAAACACAGATACGCAGTATTTT
TRBJ2-5,15,-,many,TRBV29-1,CSVQGSAAYQETQYF,TGCAGCGTTCAGGGATCGGCTGCCTACCAAGAGACCCAGTACTTC
TRBJ2-5,16,TRBD2,-,TRBV6-5,CASSYSGLAGRETQYF,TGTGCCAGCAGTTACTCGGGACTAGCCGGCAGAGAGACCCAGTACTTC
TRBJ1-1,15,-,-,TRBV5-1,CASSELPGGETEAFF,TGCGCCAGCAGCGAGTTGCCTGGGGGGGAAACTGAAGCTTTCTTT
TRBJ1-4,16,-,many,TRBV20-1,CSAGMGGAQDNEKLFF,TGCAGTGCTGGGATGGGGGGGGCTCAGGATAATGAAAAACTGTTTTTT
TRBJ1-5,15,-,-,TRBV5-5,CASSLRAGRDQPQHF,TGTGCCAGCAGCTTGAGGGCGGGACGGGATCAGCCCCAGCATTTT
TRBJ2-1,14,-,-,TRBV5-1,CASSLGNVGNEQFF,TGCGCCAGCAGCTTGGGAAACGTAGGCAATGAGCAGTTCTTC
TRBJ1-1,13,-,few,TRBV6-2/TRBV6-3,CASRIDGNTEAFF,TGTGCCAGCAGAATTGATGGGAACACTGAAGCTTTCTTT
TRBJ1-1,12,-,-,TRBV5-1,CASISGGTEAFF,TGCGCCAGCATATCCGGGGGCACTGAAGCTTTCTTT
TRBJ2-1,15,-,few,TRBV9,CASSNGRGKINEQFF,TGTGCCAGCAGCAACGGAAGGGGTAAAATCAATGAGCAGTTCTTC
TRBJ2-1,14,-,few,TRBV6-1,CASSTGTPTSEQFF,TGTGCCAGCAGTACCGGGACGCCTACAAGTGAGCAGTTCTTC
TRBJ2-1,14,TRBD2,-,TRBV4-2,CASSPAGAPNEQFF,TGTGCCAGCAGCCCAGCGGGGGCCCCCAATGAGCAGTTCTTC
TRBJ2-5,12,-,-,TRBV11-2,CASGRPGETQYF,TGTGCCAGCGGCCGCCCAGGAGAGACCCAGTACTTC
TRBJ2-7,14,-,-,TRBV7-2,CASSLSRSSYEQYF,TGTGCCAGCAGTTTAAGTAGGAGCTCCTACGAGCAGTACTTC
TRBJ2-7,14,TRBD2,few,TRBV4-3,CASSPFRGGYEQYF,TGCGCCAGCAGCCCCTTCCGGGGGGGCTACGAGCAGTACTTC
TRBJ1-2,13,TRBD1,few,TRBV20-1,CSGRDSRNYGYTF,TGCAGTGGCCGGGACAGCCGTAACTATGGCTACACCTTC
TRBJ1-1,13,-,few,TRBV12-3/TRBV12-4,CASIPRQDTEAFF,TGTGCCAGCATCCCCCGTCAGGACACTGAAGCTTTCTTT
TRBJ1-1,14,TRBD1,few,TRBV4-3,CASSQYDRGPEAFF,TGCGCCAGCAGCCAATACGACAGGGGGCCTGAAGCTTTCTTT
TRBJ1-2,14,TRBD1,-,TRBV28,CASSFGRGHYGYTF,TGTGCCAGCAGTTTTGGGAGGGGGCACTATGGCTACACCTTC